These 6 T cell receptor beta chains were sequenced from one sample in a study of T cells in women clearing cervical HPV infection. Assay: immunoSEQ multiplex PCR; the TCRdb copy retains only in-frame clones and omits some. The table lists around 15,000 clones. Sequenced input: blood buffy coat. Receptors originate from a woman aged 18 to 75 with a cervical HPV16 infection that either progressed to CIN3+ or cleared (not recorded which).

With respect to this clone: Sequencing ends 3 residues short of the CDR3 end; the germline J gene provides the rest. This rearrangement joins TRBV18 to TRBJ2-7; the match to TRBD1 covers 8 bases. CDR3 length: 14 residues. From germline, CDR1 is KGHSH and CDR2 LQKENI. Trimming at V came to 5 bases and at J to 1 base, leaving 4 bases not matched to a gene. CDR3 protein: CASSTGQGSYEQYF. The sequenced part of the CDR3 DNA is TGTGCCAGCTCAACCGGACAGGGATCCTACGAG.

As concerns this clone: The read falls 3 residues short of the CDR3 end, and the missing part is taken from the germline J gene. The V call is TRBV5-4, the J call TRBJ2-1; no reliable D call. The CDR3 totals 16 residues. Germline V lookup: CDR1 SGHNT, CDR2 YYREEE (reference sequence). V was shortened by 4 bases and J by 5 bases, with 19 bases between the two germline ends. The CDR3 protein is CASSSSMSSWNNEQFF. CDR3 DNA, as far as it was read: TGTGCCAGCAGCAGTAGTATGTCTAGTTGGAACAATGAG.

Comments on this clone: Read coverage stops 3 residues before the CDR3 terminus; the germline J gene supplies the remainder. The rearrangement links TRBV11-2 to TRBJ2-7, with a weak D call TRBD1 (6 bases). This CDR3 region has 14 residues. Trimming cost V 6 bases and J 4 bases, with 16 bases left between them. Germline-derived CDR1 and CDR2 are SGHAT and FQNNGV. The CDR3 loop reads CASRTGPSTYEQYF. Incomplete CDR3 DNA: TGTGCCAGCAGGACAGGTCCATCTACGTACGAG.

On this clone: The CDR3 extends 3 residues past the end of the read, so its final part is completed from the germline J gene. The chain recombines TRBV20-1 with TRBJ1-6, with TRBD1 matching 8 bases. V shed 3 bases and J 8 bases; nucleotides not matched to a gene: 6. This CDR3 region has 14 residues. Germline lookup yields CDR1 DFQATT and CDR2 SNEGSKA (reference sequence). This chain's CDR3 is CSASQDRVYSPLHF. The CDR3 DNA, read in part, is TGCAGTGCTAGCCAGGACAGGGTGTATTCACCC.

On this clone: The read stops 3 residues short of the end of the CDR3; the missing end is completed from the germline J gene. The chain carries TRBV2 and TRBJ2-2; TRBD2 agrees at 14 bases. This CDR3 is 16 amino acids long. The V gene's germline CDR1 is SNHLY and CDR2 FYNNEI. With V trimmed by 6 bases and J by 5 bases, 5 bases remained unmatched. Incomplete CDR3 DNA: TGTGCCAGCAGGACTAGCGGGGGGGCCGGGACCGGGGAG. Translating it yields CASRTSGGAGTGE. The CDR3 in its entirety is CASRTSGGAGTGELFF.

Comments on this clone: Coverage ceases 3 residues before the CDR3 finishes, and the germline J gene fills in the end. The chain is built from TRBV7-3 and TRBJ2-3; tentatively, D is TRBD1 (6 bases). Looked up from germline, CDR1 is SGHTA and CDR2 is FQGTGA. The CDR3 has 14 residues. CDR3 region: CASSPGQSRETQYF. The CDR3 bases that were read are TGTGCCAGCAGCCCAGGACAGAGTCGCGAGACG.